Presented here are 14 T cell receptor beta chains from one specimen sequenced in a study of T-cell reconstitution after alpha-beta-depleted transplantation in children. TCRbeta library construction was performed incorporating unique molecular identifiers. TCRdb reprocessed the PCR reads via MiXCR and lists one record per CDR3 protein. The repertoire holds about 7,200 distinct CDR3 sequences, with around 5% as singletons. Sequencing was performed on PBMCs, mostly from graft donor cells, taken 180 days after TCRalphabeta/CD19-depleted stem cell transplant. The origin of the receptors is a child younger than two who had a stem cell transplant for acute myeloid leukemia, so the T cells may come from the graft donor.

This clonotype was observed many times. The V and J genes are TRBV24-1 and TRBJ2-2; D is perhaps TRBD2 (6 bases). Trimming cost V 4 bases and J 1 base, with 12 bases left between them. CDR1 is KGHDR, CDR2 SFDVKD, per germline. The CDR3 has 16 residues. The CDR3 DNA reads TGTGCCACCAGTGACCCGGGACTTAGGAACACCGGGGAGCTGTTTTTT. Protein: CATSDPGLRNTGELFF.

This clonotype was picked up many times. The CDR3 DNA sequence: TGTGCCAGCAGTTCTCAGGGTAACTATGGCTACACCTTC. Translation gives CASSSQGNYGYTF. The chain combines TRBV25-1 with TRBJ1-2; tentatively, D is TRBD1 (5 bases). This CDR3 is built from 13 residues. Germline V gene data show CDR1 as MGHDK and CDR2 as SYGVNS. Trimming pared 5 bases from V and 1 base from J, leaving 8 bases between.

By proportion, this clonotype is medium-sized (0.01 to 0.1%). V and J are TRBV24-1 and TRBJ2-1, with D perhaps TRBD1 (6 bases). The length of the CDR3 is 17 residues. Trimming cost V 6 bases and J 0 bases, with 17 bases left between them. Germline CDR1 and CDR2: KGHDR and SFDVKD. CDR3 sequence reads: CATSPRGSPSSYNEQFF. For the CDR3, the DNA is TGTGCCACCAGTCCAAGGGGGTCGCCGAGCTCCTACAATGAGCAGTTCTTC.

This clonotype was detected ten times or more. This chain links TRBV4-1 with TRBJ2-7; no firm D call. V was clipped by 6 bases and J by 2 bases, with 17 bases between them. Germline-derived CDR1 and CDR2 are MGHRA and YSYEKL. This CDR3 contains 15 residues. The CDR3 DNA sequence: TGCGCCAGCAGTCCTCCGTCGCGGCCGGCCTACGAGCAGTACTTC. Residues: CASSPPSRPAYEQYF.

In its sample, this clonotype was seen many times. This sequence joins TRBV7-9 and TRBJ2-1; no firm D call. CDR1 SEHNR and CDR2 FQNEAQ come from the germline V gene (reference sequence). The ends were cut back, 1 base at V and 5 bases at J, with 3 bases in the middle. This CDR3 is built from 12 residues. The CDR3 coding sequence is TGTGCCAGCAGCTTAGTAAACAATGAGCAGTTCTTC. Its translation is CASSLVNNEQFF.

In this sample, this clonotype is medium-sized (0.01 to 0.1%). V and J are TRBV20-1 and TRBJ2-7; 11 nucleotides align to TRBD2. Germline trimming cut 5 bases from V and 1 base from J; bases unmatched to any gene: 4. This CDR3 contains 14 residues. Germline assignment: CDR1 DFQATT and CDR2 SNEGSKA (reference sequence). CDR3 sequence reads: CSAQWTSGSYEQYF. For the CDR3, the DNA is TGCAGTGCTCAATGGACTAGCGGGTCCTACGAGCAGTACTTC.

This clonotype was counted ten times or more. The rearrangement joins TRBV28 to TRBJ2-7; 8 nucleotides match TRBD2. V shed 8 bases, J shed 3 bases, and the junction held 0 bases outside the gene matches. Germline-derived CDR1 and CDR2 are MDHEN and SYDVKM. The CDR3 has 11 amino acids. CDR3 protein: CASGTSYEQYF. CDR3 DNA sequence: TGTGCCAGCGGGACTAGCTACGAGCAGTACTTC. Combining the CDR3 with reference TRBV28 and TRBJ2-7 gives the whole variable domain DVKVTQSSRYLVKRTGEKVFLECVQDMDHENMFWYRQDPGLGLRLIYFSYDVKMKEKGDIPEGYSVSREKKERFSLILESASTNQTSMYLCASGTSYEQYFGPGTRLTVT.

This clonotype was seen ten or more times. The genes are TRBV21-1 and TRBJ2-2; TRBD1, the table's D call, was not compared with the DNA. TRBV21-1 has pseudogene status. The CDR3 extends over 16 amino acids. Here the CDR3 DNA reads TGTGCCAGCAGCAAAGAAGGGGCAATTGGTACCGGGGAGCTGTTTTTT. This codes for CASSKEGAIGTGELFF.

This clonotype was counted at least ten times. The chain recombines TRBV20-1 with TRBJ2-7; possible D gene TRBD2, 5 bases. The germline V and J ends were trimmed by 5 bases and 1 base, with 18 bases remaining between them. The germline CDR1 and CDR2 sequences are DFQATT and SNEGSKA (reference sequence). The CDR3 length is 15 residues. The CDR3 is CSAPSILGVSYEQYF. CDR3 sequence (DNA): TGCAGTGCTCCGTCCATCTTGGGAGTTTCCTACGAGCAGTACTTC.

Ten or more counts support this clonotype. V and J are TRBV5-1 and TRBJ2-1; the match to TRBD1 covers 7 bases. Trimming took 4 bases from V and 14 from J; bases not matched to a gene: 12. The germline gives CDR1 SGHRS, CDR2 YFSETQ. This CDR3 is built from 13 residues. This chain's CDR3 is CASSPDRRDSKFF. The CDR3, as DNA: TGCGCCAGCAGCCCCGACCGCCGGGACAGTAAGTTCTTC.

This clonotype showed up many times. The chain employs TRBV4-2 and TRBJ1-5, with unresolved D. With 3 bases removed from V and 5 bases from J, the gap between germline ends came to 14 bases. CDR3 size: 15 residues. Germline V gene lookup returns CDR1 LGHNA and CDR2 YNFKEQ. The CDR3 DNA reads TGTGCCAGCAGCCATGGGCCTACCAGCGATCAGCCCCAGCATTTT. As protein: CASSHGPTSDQPQHF.

This clonotype was observed at least ten times. The J gene is TRBJ1-6, the V gene TRBV21-1; the DNA was not used to check the table's D call, TRBD1. TRBV21-1 is flagged as a pseudogene. This CDR3 is built from 15 residues. The CDR3 region has the DNA TGTGCCAGCAGCGCCTCGACAGGGCCTAATTCACCCCTCCACTTT. Translation gives CASSASTGPNSPLHF.

This clonotype was observed at least ten times. The chain carries TRBV6-2 or TRBV6-3 and TRBJ2-7, with TRBD2 matching 9 bases. The junction had 8 bases not matched to a gene; V was cut back by 5 bases and J by 3 bases. The germline gives CDR1 MNHEY, CDR2 SVGEGT. The CDR3 loop spans 15 amino acids. The CDR3 DNA sequence: TGTGCCAGCAGTCCCGCGGGAGGGCCCTTCTACGAGCAGTACTTC. This gives the protein CASSPAGGPFYEQYF.

In this sample, this clonotype is medium-sized (0.01 to 0.1%). V and J are TRBV24-1 and TRBJ2-3; 9 bases map to TRBD2. This CDR3 has 14 residues. CDR1 is KGHDR and CDR2 is SFDVKD in the germline V gene. The trim removed 7 bases at V and 6 bases at J, leaving 7 bases unmatched. CDR3 sequence: CATSPSGVPDTQYF. CDR3 nucleotides: TGTGCCACCAGCCCTAGCGGGGTCCCGGATACGCAGTATTTT.